This T cell receptor beta chain came from a study of blood T cells in healthy people across ages. Findings of the study overall: Across samples, TCR beta diversity tracked strongly with naive T cell percentage.

PCR was performed a second time for roughly 7 to 11 cycles using a sample-barcoded 5' primer and a J-beta primer mix. TCRdb fed the 5' RACE reads into MiXCR, producing one record per CDR3 protein. Of roughly 1,300,000 distinct CDR3 sequences listed, 45% to 70% are singletons. As regards this clonotype: Antigen specificity is unknown.

This sequence originates from a man aged 18 to 29 in good health. Sequencing used blood.

The CDR3 spells CSVELGRNYGYTF. The DNA for the CDR3 is TGCAGCGTTGAGTTGGGTCGGAACTATGGCTACACCTTC. This chain connects TRBV29-1 to TRBJ1-2; no clear D. CDR1 and CDR2 (germline): SQVTM, ANQGSEA. The CDR3 loop spans 13 amino acids. V was shortened by 3 bases and J by 2 bases, with 10 bases between the two germline ends.